The 28 T cell receptor beta chains reported below all come from one sample, sequenced in a study of T cell responses to AZD1222 COVID-19 vaccine. Profiled with immunoSEQ multiplex PCR; TCRdb holds only in-frame clones, not every one. The sample lists 90,000 to 140,000 clones, around 76% occurring once. The input for sequencing was peripheral blood, taken on day 0 of AZD1222 vaccination. The receptor set was obtained from an adult in good health.

The chain carries TRBV27 and TRBJ2-3; tentatively, D is TRBD1 or TRBD2 (6 bases each). Germline V lookup: CDR1 MNHEY, CDR2 SMNVEV (reference sequence). The CDR3 extends over 13 amino acids. V was clipped by 7 bases and J by 4 bases, with 12 bases between them. CDR3 bases: TGTGCCAGCACCTGGAGGGGGTCAGATACGCAGTATTTT. It encodes CASTWRGSDTQYF.

The chain links TRBV18 to TRBJ2-3; tentatively, D is TRBD1 or TRBD2 (5 bases each). The ends were cut back, 1 base at V and 4 bases at J, with 9 bases in the middle. The CDR3 runs 14 residues. Germline CDR1 and CDR2: KGHSH and LQKENI. In nucleotides, the CDR3 is TGTGCCAGCTCACCACTCGGGGCTGCAGATACGCAGTATTTT. This codes for CASSPLGAADTQYF. Using reference TRBV18 and TRBJ2-3 for the parts outside the CDR3, the full variable domain is NAGVMQNPRHLVRRRGQEARLRCSPMKGHSHVYWYRQLPEEGLKFMVYLQKENIIDESGMPKERFSAEFPKEGPSILRIQQVVRGDSAAYFCASSPLGAADTQYFGPGTRLTVL.

This clone appeared once. V usage is TRBV9 and J usage is TRBJ2-1; no clear D gene. The CDR3 has 15 residues. V dropped 0 bases and J dropped 0 bases, with 7 bases sitting between them. Germline-derived CDR1 and CDR2 are SGDLS and YYNGEE. The CDR3 DNA reads as TGTGCCAGCAGCGTAGAACAGAGCTCCTACAATGAGCAGTTCTTC. It translates to CASSVEQSSYNEQFF.

The V gene is TRBV10-1, the J gene TRBJ1-5, with TRBD1 matching 10 bases. V shed 4 bases, J shed 2 bases, and the junction held 5 bases outside the gene matches. There are 16 residues in the CDR3. Germline CDR1 WNHNN, CDR2 SYGVQD (reference sequence). CDR3 in amino acids: CASSAAGTGGNQPQHF. The CDR3 DNA reads as TGCGCCAGCAGTGCTGCCGGGACAGGGGGCAATCAGCCCCAGCATTTT.

This chain joins TRBV4-3 and TRBJ2-1, with 9 bases aligning to TRBD1. V gave up 2 bases and J gave up 8 bases; unmatched junction bases: 7. Germline V gene data show CDR1 as LGHNA and CDR2 as YSLEER. The CDR3 extends over 15 amino acids. Here the CDR3 reads CASSQSYRGHDEQFF. The DNA of the CDR3 is TGCGCCAGCAGCCAATCCTACAGGGGGCATGATGAGCAGTTCTTC.

The genes are TRBV6-2 or TRBV6-3 and TRBJ2-2, with 9 bases lining up with TRBD2. Germline trimming cut 0 bases from V and 6 bases from J; bases unmatched to any gene: 11. CDR1 is MNHEY, CDR2 SVGEGT, per germline. The CDR3 totals 18 residues. CDR3 DNA: TGTGCCAGCAGTTACTCGCCCAGCGGGGGGCAGAGGGCCGGGGAGCTGTTTTTT. It translates to CASSYSPSGGQRAGELFF.

As DNA, the CDR3 is TGTGCCAGCAGTATCGGGGGGTGGAATCAGCCCCAGCATTTT. Translated: CASSIGGWNQPQHF. This chain joins TRBV27 and TRBJ1-5; perhaps TRBD1 as D (5 bases). Deletions cut 5 bases from V and 4 bases from J, with 12 bases between. The CDR3 covers 14 residues. CDR1 and CDR2 (germline): MNHEY, SMNVEV (reference sequence).

V gene TRBV5-1 combines with J gene TRBJ1-1; 8 bases line up with TRBD1. This CDR3 has 15 residues. Germline assignment: CDR1 SGHRS and CDR2 YFSETQ. Trimming took 2 bases from V and 1 from J; bases not matched to a gene: 4. The CDR3 protein is CASSFTGGTNTEAFF. In nucleotides, the CDR3 is TGCGCCAGCAGCTTCACAGGGGGGACGAACACTGAAGCTTTCTTT.

V usage is TRBV5-1 and J usage is TRBJ2-2, with D possibly called TRBD1 or TRBD2 (5 bases each). This CDR3 spans 14 amino acids. Germline CDR1 reads SGHRS; CDR2 reads YFSETQ. The germline V and J ends were trimmed by 6 bases and 3 bases, with 12 bases remaining between them. CDR3 sequence: CASTRDGYTGELFF. CDR3 DNA sequence: TGCGCCAGCACCCGGGACGGCTACACCGGGGAGCTGTTTTTT.

This clone appeared once. This rearrangement joins TRBV29-1 to TRBJ2-2, with D possibly matching TRBD1 (5 bases). V lost 6 bases and J 1 base, leaving 9 bases between the germline ends. The CDR3 covers 13 residues. From germline, CDR1 is SQVTM and CDR2 ANQGSEA. For the CDR3, the DNA is TGCAGCGTACCTAGGGGGAACACCGGGGAGCTGTTTTTT. This encodes CSVPRGNTGELFF.

CDR3: CASSIVLGQTPLHF. In nucleotides, the CDR3 is TGTGCCAGTAGTATAGTACTTGGACAGACACCCCTCCACTTT. The genes are TRBV19 and TRBJ1-6, with D tentatively TRBD1 (6 bases). Germline loops: CDR1 LNHDA, CDR2 SQIVND (reference sequence). With 1 base removed from V and 11 bases from J, the gap between germline ends came to 12 bases. The CDR3 extends over 14 amino acids. Full variable domain (outside the CDR3, taken from reference TRBV19 and TRBJ1-6): DGGITQSPKYLFRKEGQNVTLSCEQNLNHDAMYWYRQDPGQGLRLIYYSQIVNDFQKGDIAEGYSVSREKKESFPLTVTSAQKNPTAFYLCASSIVLGQTPLHFGNGTRLTVT.

This clone was seen only once. V gene TRBV6-2 or TRBV6-3 combines with J gene TRBJ2-3; D is perhaps TRBD2 (6 bases). The CDR3 is 14 amino acids. Trimming left V 6 bases short and J 2 bases short, with 12 bases between. The germline CDR1 and CDR2 sequences are MNHEY and SVGEGT. This CDR3 is CASSPGLPTDTQYF. CDR3 bases: TGTGCCAGCAGCCCGGGACTTCCCACAGATACGCAGTATTTT.

V is TRBV19 and J is TRBJ1-1; TRBD1 agrees at 8 bases. Trimming removed 8 bases from V and 0 bases from J; junction bases left unmatched: 5. The germline V gene has CDR1 LNHDA and CDR2 SQIVND (reference sequence). The CDR3 has 14 amino acids. The CDR3 nucleotides are TGTGCCAGTTCGAACAGGGGGATGAACACTGAAGCTTTCTTT. Encoded protein: CASSNRGMNTEAFF.

The chain carries TRBV7-9 and TRBJ1-2; perhaps TRBD1 as D (6 bases). The CDR3 contains 15 residues. Germline V gene sequence: CDR1 SEHNR, CDR2 FQNEAQ (reference sequence). V lost 5 bases, J lost 4 bases, and 17 bases lay in between. The CDR3 protein is CASSQVGGLGYGYTF. CDR3 bases: TGTGCCAGCAGCCAAGTGGGGGGCTTAGGCTATGGCTACACCTTC.

In this sample, this clone turned up a few times. This chain links TRBV19 with TRBJ1-2, with D possibly being TRBD1 (5 bases). Looked up from germline, CDR1 is LNHDA and CDR2 is SQIVND (reference sequence). Trimming pared 4 bases from V and 0 bases from J, leaving 12 bases between. CDR3 length equals 15 residues. The chain's CDR3 is CASSTERGPNYGYTF. The CDR3 nucleotides read TGTGCCAGTAGTACCGAAAGGGGACCTAACTATGGCTACACCTTC.

The chain carries TRBV5-4 and TRBJ2-2, with D possibly being TRBD1 (5 bases). The ends were cut back, 2 bases at V and 4 bases at J, with 12 bases in the middle. The CDR3 sequence is 15 residues long. Per germline, CDR1 SGHNT and CDR2 YYREEE (reference sequence). The CDR3 region is CASSFPTGLTGELFF. The DNA for the CDR3 is TGTGCCAGCAGCTTTCCTACAGGCCTCACCGGGGAGCTGTTTTTT.

The chain recombines TRBV19 with TRBJ1-2; D is perhaps TRBD1 (5 bases). With 7 bases removed from V and 7 bases from J, the gap between germline ends came to 16 bases. Germline CDR1 LNHDA, CDR2 SQIVND (reference sequence). The CDR3 consists of 13 residues. The CDR3 reads CASTISREFGYTF. The CDR3 coding sequence is TGTGCCAGTACCATATCCAGGGAATTTGGCTACACCTTC.

This clone was detected once. The gene calls are TRBV7-2 and TRBJ1-2; no reliable D call. Germline loops: CDR1 SGHTA, CDR2 FQGNSA. The CDR3 covers 14 residues. V dropped 5 bases and J dropped 8 bases, with 18 bases sitting between them. The CDR3 DNA follows: TGTGCCAGCAGCCCCGAGTTCCCGTGGGAGGGCTACACCTTC. Translating it yields CASSPEFPWEGYTF. The variable domain in full, completed from reference TRBV7-2 and TRBJ1-2, reads GAGVSQSPSNKVTEKGKDVELRCDPISGHTALYWYRQSLGQGLEFLIYFQGNSAPDKSGLPSDRFSAERTGGSVSTLTIQRTQQEDSAVYLCASSPEFPWEGYTFGSGTRLTVV.

This clone was seen only once. The chain couples TRBV5-1 to TRBJ1-6; no definite D call. There are 13 residues in the CDR3. V lost 0 bases and J 9 bases, leaving 7 bases between the germline ends. CDR1 and CDR2 from the germline V gene are SGHRS and YFSETQ. As DNA, the CDR3 is TGCGCCAGCAGCTTGGCATCTACTTCACCCCTCCACTTT. Protein product: CASSLASTSPLHF.

This chain uses TRBV18 with TRBJ1-2; 7 bases are a match to TRBD1. Germline values: CDR1 KGHSH, CDR2 LQKENI. Trimming took 4 bases from V and 8 from J; bases not matched to a gene: 7. This CDR3 has 13 amino acids. CDR3 sequence (DNA): TGTGCCAGCTCACAAGACAGGGACGGCGGCTACACCTTC. As protein: CASSQDRDGGYTF.

This clone was observed a single time. The CDR3 sequence: CASSLVPTGGENTEAFF. The CDR3 coding sequence is TGTGCCAGCAGCTTAGTCCCAACAGGGGGCGAGAACACTGAAGCTTTCTTT. This sequence joins TRBV7-2 and TRBJ1-1; 9 bases line up with TRBD1. CDR3 size: 17 residues. Per the germline V gene, CDR1 is SGHTA and CDR2 is FQGNSA. Germline trimming cut 1 base from V and 1 base from J; bases unmatched to any gene: 7.

The chain carries TRBV4-3 and TRBJ1-6; no reliable D call. The CDR3 is 15 amino acids. V lost 0 bases and J 12 bases, leaving 15 bases between the germline ends. The V gene's germline CDR1 is LGHNA and CDR2 YSLEER. The CDR3 nucleotides read TGCGCCAGCAGCCAAGACCAGTTGGGCCCTATACCCCTCCACTTT. It is translated as CASSQDQLGPIPLHF.

This chain joins TRBV7-2 and TRBJ1-2, with TRBD1 identical over 8 bases. The CDR3 sequence is 13 residues long. V was clipped by 5 bases and J by 7 bases; unmatched bases: 6. Germline loops: CDR1 SGHTA, CDR2 FQGNSA. In nucleotides, the CDR3 is TGTGCCAGCAGCGCAGACAGGGGAGGTGGCTACACCTTC. The encoded protein is CASSADRGGGYTF.

The chain employs TRBV5-1 and TRBJ1-6; weak D call: TRBD1 (5 bases). Germline CDR1 and CDR2: SGHRS and YFSETQ. The CDR3 is 15 residues long. Trimming removed 1 base from V and 5 bases from J, with 10 bases in between. This CDR3 is CASSLPGTDNSPLHF. The CDR3 region has the DNA TGCGCCAGCAGCTTGCCCGGGACGGATAATTCACCCCTCCACTTT.

The chain combines TRBV12-3 or TRBV12-4 with TRBJ1-5, with 9 bases identical to TRBD1. V shed 6 bases and J 6 bases; nucleotides not matched to a gene: 3. This CDR3 comprises 13 residues. Here the CDR3 DNA reads TGTGCCAGCAGGGGACAGGGAGGTCAGCCCCAGCATTTT. Amino acids: CASRGQGGQPQHF.

This clone has a handful of counts. This chain connects TRBV4-2 to TRBJ2-3; 13 positions match TRBD2. The CDR3 covers 16 residues. The ends lost 6 bases at V and 4 bases at J; junction bases unmatched: 7. CDR1 LGHNA and CDR2 YNFKEQ come from the germline V gene. The CDR3 here is CASSPELAGGPDTQYF. The CDR3 DNA sequence: TGTGCCAGCAGTCCCGAACTAGCGGGGGGGCCAGATACGCAGTATTTT.

This rearrangement joins TRBV5-1 to TRBJ1-2, with TRBD1 identical over 8 bases. V was clipped by 1 base and J by 3 bases; unmatched bases: 8. The CDR3 runs 16 residues. The V gene's germline CDR1 is SGHRS and CDR2 YFSETQ. For the CDR3, the DNA is TGCGCCAGCAGCTTGTCAGGGGGCGCTTCCTACTATGGCTACACCTTC. It specifies CASSLSGGASYYGYTF.

The chain employs TRBV3-1 (or the pseudogene TRBV3-2) and TRBJ2-5; possibly TRBD2 for D (5 bases). V lost 6 bases and J 5 bases, leaving 13 bases between the germline ends. The CDR3 sequence is 13 residues long. CDR1 and CDR2 (germline): LGHDT, YNNKEL (reference sequence). The CDR3 here is CASRTRGTETQYF. CDR3 nucleotide sequence: TGTGCCAGCAGGACCCGGGGAACGGAGACCCAGTACTTC.